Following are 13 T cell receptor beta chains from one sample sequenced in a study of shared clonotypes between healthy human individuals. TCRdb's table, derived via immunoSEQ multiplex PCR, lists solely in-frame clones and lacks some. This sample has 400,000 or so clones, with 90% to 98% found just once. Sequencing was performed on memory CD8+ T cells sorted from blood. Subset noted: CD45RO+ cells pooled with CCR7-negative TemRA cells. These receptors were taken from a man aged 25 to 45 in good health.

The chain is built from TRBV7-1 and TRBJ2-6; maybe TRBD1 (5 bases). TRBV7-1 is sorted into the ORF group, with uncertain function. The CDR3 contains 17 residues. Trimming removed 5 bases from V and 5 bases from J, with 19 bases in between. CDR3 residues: CASSRNAGQSRANVLTF. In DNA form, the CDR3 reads TGTGCCAGCAGCAGAAATGCAGGACAAAGTCGGGCCAACGTCCTGACTTTC.

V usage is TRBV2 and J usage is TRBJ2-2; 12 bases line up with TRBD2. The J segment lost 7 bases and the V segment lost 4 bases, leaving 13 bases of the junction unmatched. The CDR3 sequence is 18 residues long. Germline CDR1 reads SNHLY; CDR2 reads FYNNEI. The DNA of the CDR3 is TGTGCCAGCAGTGTTCCCGCTAGCGGGAGGGCGCGGGGCGGGGAGCTGTTTTTT. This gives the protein CASSVPASGRARGGELFF.

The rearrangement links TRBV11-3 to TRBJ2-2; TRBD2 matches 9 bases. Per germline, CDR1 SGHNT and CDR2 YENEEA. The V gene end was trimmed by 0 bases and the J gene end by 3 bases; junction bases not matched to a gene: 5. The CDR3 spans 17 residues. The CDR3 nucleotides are TGTGCCAGCAGCTTAGAGCGGGAGGGCCAGGACACCGGGGAGCTGTTTTTT. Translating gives CASSLEREGQDTGELFF.

The CDR3 DNA sequence: TGCGCCAGCAGTCAATCTTCGTGTCCCCCTTTGCCAAAAGCTTTCTTT. Translating it yields CASSQSSCPPLPKAFF. The chain has TRBV23-1 and TRBJ1-1, with no clear D. TRBV23-1 is flagged as an ORF with uncertain function. There are 16 residues in the CDR3. The V and J ends lost 0 bases and 9 bases respectively, with 20 bases between them.

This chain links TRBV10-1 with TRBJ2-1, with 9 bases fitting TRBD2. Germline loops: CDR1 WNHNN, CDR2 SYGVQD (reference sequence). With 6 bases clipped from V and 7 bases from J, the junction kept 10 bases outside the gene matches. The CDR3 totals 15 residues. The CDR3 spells CASRYAASGKNEQFF. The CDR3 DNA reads TGCGCCAGCAGGTACGCGGCTAGCGGGAAGAATGAGCAGTTCTTC.

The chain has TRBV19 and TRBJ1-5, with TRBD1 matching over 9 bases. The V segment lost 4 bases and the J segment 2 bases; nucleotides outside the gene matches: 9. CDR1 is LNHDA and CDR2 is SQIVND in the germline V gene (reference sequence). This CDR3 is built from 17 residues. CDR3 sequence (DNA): TGTGCCAGTAGTACCTTGGACAGGGGTAAGGGCAATCAGCCCCAGCATTTT. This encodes CASSTLDRGKGNQPQHF.

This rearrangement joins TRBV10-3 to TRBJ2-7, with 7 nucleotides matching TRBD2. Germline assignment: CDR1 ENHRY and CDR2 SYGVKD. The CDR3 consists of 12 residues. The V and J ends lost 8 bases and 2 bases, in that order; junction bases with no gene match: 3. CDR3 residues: CAIGEGTYEQYF. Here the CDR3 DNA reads TGTGCCATCGGGGAGGGAACCTACGAGCAGTACTTC.

The CDR3 sequence: CASSSRGAGGYEQYF. The CDR3 DNA follows: TGTGCCAGCAGCTCCAGGGGGGCCGGGGGCTACGAGCAGTACTTC. V and J are TRBV12-1 and TRBJ2-7; the table's D call of TRBD1 was not tested on the DNA. TRBV12-1 is recorded as a pseudogene. The CDR3 runs 15 residues.

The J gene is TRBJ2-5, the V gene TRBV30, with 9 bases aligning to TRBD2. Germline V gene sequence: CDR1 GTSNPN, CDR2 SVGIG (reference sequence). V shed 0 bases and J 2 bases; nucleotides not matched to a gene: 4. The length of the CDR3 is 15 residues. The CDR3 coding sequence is TGTGCCTGGAGTGTAGGCGGGAGGGTTCAAGAGACCCAGTACTTC. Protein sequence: CAWSVGGRVQETQYF.

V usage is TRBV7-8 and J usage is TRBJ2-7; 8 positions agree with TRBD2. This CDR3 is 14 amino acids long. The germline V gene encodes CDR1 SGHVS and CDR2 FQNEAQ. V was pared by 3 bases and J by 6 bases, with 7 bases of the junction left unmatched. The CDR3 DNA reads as TGTGCCAGCAGCTTCTCGGGAGGGCTAGTCGAGCAGTACTTC. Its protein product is CASSFSGGLVEQYF. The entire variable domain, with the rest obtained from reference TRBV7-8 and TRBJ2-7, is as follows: GAGVSQSPRYKVAKRGQDVALRCDPISGHVSLFWYQQALGQGPEFLTYFQNEAQLDKSGLPSDRFFAERPEGSVSTLKIQRTQQEDSAVYLCASSFSGGLVEQYFGPGTRLTVT.

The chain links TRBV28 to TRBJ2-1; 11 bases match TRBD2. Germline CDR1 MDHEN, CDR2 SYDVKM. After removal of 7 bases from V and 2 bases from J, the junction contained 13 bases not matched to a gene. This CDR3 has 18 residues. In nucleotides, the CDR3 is TGTGCCAGCATTGGGACTAGCGGCATGCCCCAGACCTACAATGAGCAGTTCTTC. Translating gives CASIGTSGMPQTYNEQFF.

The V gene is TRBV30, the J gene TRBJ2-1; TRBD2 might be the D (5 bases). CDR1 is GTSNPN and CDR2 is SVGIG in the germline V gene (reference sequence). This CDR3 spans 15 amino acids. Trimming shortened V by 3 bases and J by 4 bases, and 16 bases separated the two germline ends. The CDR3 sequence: CAWSHGMGVYNEQFF. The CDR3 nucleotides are TGTGCCTGGAGCCATGGCATGGGAGTTTACAATGAGCAGTTCTTC.

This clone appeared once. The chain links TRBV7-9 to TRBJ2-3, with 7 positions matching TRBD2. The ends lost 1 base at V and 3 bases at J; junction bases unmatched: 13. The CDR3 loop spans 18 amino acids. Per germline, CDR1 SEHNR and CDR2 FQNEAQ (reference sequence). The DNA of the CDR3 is TGTGCCAGCAGCTTAGGTCGTCTAGCGGCCTATGGGACAGATACGCAGTATTTT. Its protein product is CASSLGRLAAYGTDTQYF.